The source of this T cell receptor (beta chain) is a study of cytomegalovirus exposure and HLA in healthy donors. Findings and caveats of the study: The study designated 150 or so TCR beta chains cytomegalovirus-associated.

Per the germline V gene, CDR1 is SGDLS and CDR2 is YYNGEE. The junction had 6 bases not matched to a gene; V was cut back by 4 bases and J by 3 bases. CDR3 length: 15 residues. The PCR ran on 60 Vbeta and 13 Jbeta primers. Libraries were prepared by immunoSEQ multiplex PCR; TCRdb keeps only in-frame clonotypes and omits some of them. The sample has roughly 150,000 clones, approximately 73% seen once; the top ten hold roughly 5.2%. About this clone: Its antigen is undetermined.

Sequencing used PBMCs. The gene calls are TRBV9 and TRBJ1-5, with 8 bases fitting TRBD1. This clonotype originated in a woman younger than 30 in good health and CMV-seropositive. The CDR3 nucleotides read TGTGCCAGCAGCTACGGACAGGGAAACAATCAGCCCCAGCATTTT. This translates into CASSYGQGNNQPQHF.